The 5 T cell receptor beta chains below come from one sample, sequenced in a study of shared clonotypes between healthy human individuals. Naive CD8 cells, CD45RO-negative and positively selected for CCR7, excluded terminally differentiated effector memory CD45RA+ cells. This table comes from immunoSEQ multiplex PCR, and its TCRdb copy is limited to in-frame clones, with some not included. This table has about 820,000 clones, about 92% appearing once. Sequenced: naive CD8+ T cells sorted from blood. These receptor sequences come from a man aged 25-40 years in good health.

This sequence joins TRBV7-9 and TRBJ2-1; tentative D call: TRBD2 (5 bases). CDR1 is SEHNR and CDR2 is FQNEAQ in the germline V gene (reference sequence). The V gene lost 6 bases and the J gene lost 3 bases, with 9 bases spanning the gap. The length of the CDR3 is 13 residues. CDR3 amino acids: CASRRASYNEQFF. CDR3 bases: TGTGCCAGCAGGCGGGCCAGCTACAATGAGCAGTTCTTC.

V gene TRBV27 combines with J gene TRBJ2-1; tentative D call: TRBD2 (6 bases). The CDR3 length is 15 residues. Germline CDR1 MNHEY, CDR2 SMNVEV (reference sequence). Trimming removed 7 bases at V and 3 bases at J, with 16 bases between. CDR3 region: CASIPAPGGYNEQFF. The CDR3, as DNA: TGTGCCAGCATCCCTGCCCCCGGGGGCTACAATGAGCAGTTCTTC.

The chain links TRBV7-3 to TRBJ2-3; 7 bases are a match to TRBD2. Germline V gene lookup returns CDR1 SGHTA and CDR2 FQGTGA. The CDR3 has 15 amino acids. V lost 5 bases and J lost 4; bases outside the gene matches: 9. CDR3 sequence: CASSGPGGSADTQYF. Written as DNA, the CDR3 is TGTGCCAGCAGCGGGCCTGGCGGGAGCGCAGATACGCAGTATTTT.

As to this clone: The identical CDR3 is also encoded by other nucleotide sequences in the sample. The V and J genes are TRBV27 and TRBJ2-7, with unresolved D. Germline V lookup: CDR1 MNHEY, CDR2 SMNVEV (reference sequence). Trimming took 2 bases from V and 2 from J, leaving 7 bases between them. The CDR3 has 13 residues. Here the CDR3 reads CASSLRVTYEQYF. The CDR3 nucleotides read TGTGCCAGCAGTTTAAGGGTTACCTACGAGCAGTACTTC.

The chain recombines TRBV12-2 with TRBJ2-3; TRBD2 is the table's D call, not checked against the DNA. TRBV12-2 is a known pseudogene. The CDR3 extends over 20 amino acids. In DNA form, the CDR3 reads TGTGCAAGTCGCTTAGCGCGACTAGCGGGAGGGCCGTATTACACAGATACGCAGTATTTT. Translation: CASRLARLAGGPYYTDTQYF.